One and the same sample provided the 20 T cell receptor beta chains below, sequenced in a study of graft-versus-host responses after intestinal transplantation (dated by TCRdb to the early 2020s). The sample's time point label is to be understood as: cells obtained before transplantation from donor or recipient. Receptor amplification or capture employed the immunoSEQ multiplex PCR assay. TCRdb retrieved this table from immuneACCESS and kept in-frame rearrangements only. Not all clones are present; in checked studies, unresolved V genes account for under half, and no reason is known for the remainder. The sample table holds about 120,000 clones, of which approximately 95% were seen once. More than 3% of the sample rests with the top ten. No antigen has been identified for these receptors. Sequencing was performed on unstimulated CD8+ T cells sorted from spleen or lymph node cells, taken before intestinal transplant. The receptors here all came from a human donor who received an intestinal transplant.

This rearrangement joins TRBV4-1 to TRBJ2-2, with 7 nucleotides matching TRBD1. J gave up 4 bases and V 2 bases, and 7 bases lay outside the gene matches. Germline loops: CDR1 MGHRA, CDR2 YSYEKL. The CDR3 runs to 16 residues. The CDR3 sequence is CASSQLRTGLTGELFF. CDR3 in DNA: TGCGCCAGCAGCCAACTTCGGACAGGACTCACCGGGGAGCTGTTTTTT.

J is TRBJ2-1 and V is TRBV11-1; no reliable D call. V was clipped by 5 bases and J by 10 bases, with 18 bases between them. The CDR3 covers 14 residues. CDR1 and CDR2 from the germline V gene are SGHAT and FQDESV (reference sequence). CDR3: CASSPRSATWEQFF. Here the CDR3 DNA reads TGTGCCAGCAGCCCTCGAAGCGCTACGTGGGAGCAGTTCTTC.

The V gene is TRBV5-4, the J gene TRBJ2-6; TRBD2 agrees at 10 bases. V lost 0 bases and J lost 2; bases outside the gene matches: 2. The CDR3 contains 17 residues. Germline CDR1 SGHNT, CDR2 YYREEE (reference sequence). CDR3 coding DNA: TGTGCCAGCAGCTTGGGGACTAGCGGTACTGGGGCCAACGTCCTGACTTTC. It encodes CASSLGTSGTGANVLTF.

V and J are TRBV28 and TRBJ1-2; no definite D call. V was clipped by 4 bases and J by 3 bases, with 15 bases between them. Germline V gene data show CDR1 as MDHEN and CDR2 as SYDVKM. The CDR3 has 15 residues. In nucleotides, the CDR3 is TGTGCCAGCAGTTCGTTCGAGGCGCCGGACTATGGCTACACCTTC. As protein: CASSSFEAPDYGYTF.

The rearrangement links TRBV5-6 to TRBJ2-7; D gene ambiguous. The CDR3 loop spans 12 amino acids. CDR1 and CDR2 from the germline V gene are SGHDT and YYEEEE. V was cut by 0 bases and J by 6 bases, with 7 bases left in between. CDR3 loop: CASSLDVTEQYF. The CDR3 bases are TGTGCCAGCAGCTTGGACGTGACCGAGCAGTACTTC.

The chain combines TRBV13 with TRBJ2-1; 12 nucleotides line up with TRBD2. V was pared by 5 bases and J by 8 bases, with 10 bases of the junction left unmatched. Per germline, CDR1 PRHDT and CDR2 FYEKMQ (reference sequence). This CDR3 spans 16 amino acids. The DNA for the CDR3 is TGTGCCAGCAGCAACCACCCTAGCGGGGGGGGCGATGAGCAGTTCTTC. Amino acids: CASSNHPSGGGDEQFF.

The chain is built from TRBV25-1 and TRBJ1-5; D is undetermined. Germline CDR1 and CDR2: MGHDK and SYGVNS. The CDR3 loop spans 14 amino acids. Trimming removed 7 bases at V and 4 bases at J, with 14 bases between. The CDR3 spells CASTASGENQPQHF. In DNA form, the CDR3 reads TGTGCCAGCACCGCGTCAGGAGAAAATCAGCCCCAGCATTTT.

Here the CDR3 DNA reads TGTGCCAGTAGTATCACCGACAGGGGCTATGAGCAGTACTTC. Translated: CASSITDRGYEQYF. The chain carries TRBV19 and TRBJ2-7, with 8 bases lining up with TRBD1. V was clipped by 3 bases and J by 7 bases; unmatched bases: 8. This CDR3 is built from 14 residues. Germline V gives CDR1 LNHDA, CDR2 SQIVND (reference sequence). Based on the CDR3 plus reference TRBV19 and TRBJ2-7, the full variable domain is DGGITQSPKYLFRKEGQNVTLSCEQNLNHDAMYWYRQDPGQGLRLIYYSQIVNDFQKGDIAEGYSVSREKKESFPLTVTSAQKNPTAFYLCASSITDRGYEQYFGPGTRLTVT.

The chain uses TRBV7-3 and TRBJ2-1; 7 nucleotides match TRBD2. The CDR3 runs 16 residues. Unmatched junction bases numbered 10, after V lost 2 bases and J lost 6 bases. CDR1 and CDR2 from the germline V gene are SGHTA and FQGTGA. CDR3 bases: TGTGCCAGCAGCTTAGTAGGGGCGGGAGTCGGCAATGAGCAGTTCTTC. Translated: CASSLVGAGVGNEQFF.

This chain joins TRBV4-3 and TRBJ2-7, with unresolved D. Between the trimmed V and J ends, which lost 0 bases and 2 bases, there was a span of 17 bases. The CDR3 length is 17 residues. CDR1 is LGHNA, CDR2 YSLEER, per germline. CDR3 sequence: CASSQEEGGVWAYEQYF. The CDR3 DNA reads as TGCGCCAGCAGCCAAGAAGAAGGCGGTGTTTGGGCCTACGAGCAGTACTTC.

This clone turned up a few times. The junction and the germline gene differ at one end; a read error may be behind it. V and J are TRBV11-2 and TRBJ2-7; D may correspond to TRBD1 or TRBD2 (6 bases each). In germline, CDR1 is SGHAT, CDR2 FQNNGV. CDR3 size: 12 residues. The CDR3 loop reads CASSYIEGGRHF. The CDR3 DNA sequence: TGTGCCAGCAGCTATATCGAGGGGGGCCGCCACTTC.

The count of this clone is one. Other DNA sequences of this sample code for an identical CDR3. The CDR3 region has the DNA TGTGCCAGCAGCTTGGGGACAGGGGGCGAGCAGTACTTC. Its translation is CASSLGTGGEQYF. J is TRBJ2-7 and V is TRBV5-5; 10 nucleotides match TRBD1. CDR3 length: 13 amino acids. CDR1 is SGHKS, CDR2 YYEKEE, per germline (reference sequence). V lost 0 bases, J lost 6 bases, and 0 bases stayed unmatched.

This clone came up once. The V call is TRBV2, the J call TRBJ2-1; D unresolved. Trimming stripped 5 bases from V and 12 bases from J, with 32 bases between. Germline values: CDR1 SNHLY, CDR2 FYNNEI. The CDR3 runs 18 residues. The CDR3 region is CASSTFTMRPANLGVQFF. CDR3 in DNA: TGTGCCAGCAGTACCTTTACTATGAGACCCGCGAACTTGGGTGTGCAGTTCTTC.

This rearrangement joins TRBV9 to TRBJ2-3; 11 bases align to TRBD2. J was trimmed by 6 bases and V by 0 bases; bases with no gene match: 9. The CDR3 runs 17 residues. Germline V lookup: CDR1 SGDLS, CDR2 YYNGEE. The DNA of the CDR3 is TGTGCCAGCAGCGTAGATCCTAGCGGGGGGTCGGCGGATACGCAGTATTTT. Translated: CASSVDPSGGSADTQYF.

The V and J genes are TRBV2 and TRBJ2-7, with 11 positions matching TRBD2. This CDR3 is 15 amino acids long. CDR1 SNHLY and CDR2 FYNNEI come from the germline V gene. J was trimmed by 2 bases and V by 6 bases; bases with no gene match: 6. Here the CDR3 reads CASSTGTSGTYEQYF. The DNA of the CDR3 is TGTGCCAGCAGCACCGGGACTAGCGGTACCTACGAGCAGTACTTC. The variable domain in full, with the rest retrieved from reference TRBV2 and TRBJ2-7, is EPEVTQTPSHQVTQMGQEVILRCVPISNHLYFYWYRQILGQKVEFLVSFYNNEISEKSEIFDDQFSVERPDGSNFTLKIRSTKLEDSAMYFCASSTGTSGTYEQYFGPGTRLTVT.

This clone was observed a single time. The J gene is TRBJ1-2, the V gene TRBV5-8, with a tentative D call TRBD1 (5 bases). Between the trimmed V and J ends, which lost 4 bases and 8 bases, there was a span of 18 bases. This CDR3 is built from 14 residues. Germline assignment: CDR1 SGHTS and CDR2 YDEGEE. CDR3 protein: CASSHRDGLSGYTF. The CDR3 coding sequence is TGTGCCAGCAGCCACCGGGACGGCCTATCAGGCTACACCTTC.

The chain uses TRBV28 and TRBJ2-7; D unclear. The CDR3 is made up of 12 amino acids. The germline CDR1 and CDR2 sequences are MDHEN and SYDVKM. V was trimmed by 6 bases and J by 5 bases, leaving 11 bases between them. The CDR3 protein is CASSRAVDEQYF. The CDR3 DNA follows: TGTGCCAGCAGCCGAGCAGTCGACGAGCAGTACTTC.

The V gene is TRBV28, the J gene TRBJ2-4; weak D call: TRBD2 (5 bases). This CDR3 is 17 amino acids long. CDR1 is MDHEN and CDR2 is SYDVKM in the germline V gene. Trimming left V 6 bases short and J 0 bases short, with 18 bases between. The CDR3 sequence: CASSSDRGILAKNIQYF. Written as DNA, the CDR3 is TGTGCCAGCAGCTCAGACCGGGGTATTCTAGCCAAAAACATTCAGTACTTC.

This chain uses TRBV4-1 with TRBJ2-7; D might be TRBD1 (5 bases). V lost 0 bases to trimming and J lost 2 bases, with 8 bases between them. Germline V gives CDR1 MGHRA, CDR2 YSYEKL. CDR3 length: 14 residues. The DNA of the CDR3 is TGCGCCAGCAGCCAAGAACAGGTAGCCTACGAGCAGTACTTC. It encodes CASSQEQVAYEQYF.

This rearrangement joins TRBV7-8 to TRBJ2-7; D is uncertain. V was pared by 3 bases and J by 5 bases, with 14 bases between. The CDR3 has 14 amino acids. From germline, CDR1 is SGHVS and CDR2 FQNEAQ. The CDR3 loop is CASSFYQDRHEQYF. CDR3 nucleotide sequence: TGTGCCAGCAGCTTTTATCAGGATCGCCACGAGCAGTACTTC.